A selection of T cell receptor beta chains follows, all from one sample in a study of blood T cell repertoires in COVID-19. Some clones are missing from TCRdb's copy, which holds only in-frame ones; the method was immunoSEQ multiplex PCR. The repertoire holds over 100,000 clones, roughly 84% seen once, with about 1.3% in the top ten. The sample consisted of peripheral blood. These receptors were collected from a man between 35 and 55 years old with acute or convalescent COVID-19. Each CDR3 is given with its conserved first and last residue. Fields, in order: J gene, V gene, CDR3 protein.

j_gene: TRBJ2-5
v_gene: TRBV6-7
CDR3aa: CASSYSGLAGGPWETQYF

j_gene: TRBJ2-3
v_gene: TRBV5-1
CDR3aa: CASSLGISSGSTDTQYF

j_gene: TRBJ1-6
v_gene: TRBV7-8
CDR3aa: CASSSDRGNSPLHF

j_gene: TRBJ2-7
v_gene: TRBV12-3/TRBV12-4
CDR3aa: CASSQTDFHEQYF

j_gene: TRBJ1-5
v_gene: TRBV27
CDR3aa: CASSLSHSGGNQPQHF

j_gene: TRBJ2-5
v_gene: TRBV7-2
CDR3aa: CASSLARGAETQYF

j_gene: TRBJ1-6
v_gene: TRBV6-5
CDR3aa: CASSRGRAGNSPLHF

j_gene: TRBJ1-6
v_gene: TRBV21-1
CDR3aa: CASSPLSDTSSSYNSPLHF

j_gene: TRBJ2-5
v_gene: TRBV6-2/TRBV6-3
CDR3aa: CASSYGGAQETQYF

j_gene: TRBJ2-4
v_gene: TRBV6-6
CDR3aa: CASSTTSGGGKNIQYF

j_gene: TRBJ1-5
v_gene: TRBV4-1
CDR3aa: CASSQGVKDYSNQPQHF

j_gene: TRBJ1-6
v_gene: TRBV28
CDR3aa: CASSSGQGLNSPLHF

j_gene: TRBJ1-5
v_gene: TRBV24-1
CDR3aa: CATSPGGNQPQHF

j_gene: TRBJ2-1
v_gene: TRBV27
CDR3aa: CASSFTNSYNEQFF